The 21 T cell receptor beta chains in this list originate from one sample, sequenced in a study of vaccination effects on CD4 cells after COVID-19. Culture proceeded for approximately nine days, and CD4+ T cells were then isolated. According to PCR results, the person was infected with SARS-CoV-2 between March and December 2020. Either the BNT162b2 or mRNA-1273 vaccine was given to participants in two doses. These receptors' antigens are unknown. Libraries were prepared by immunoSEQ multiplex PCR; TCRdb keeps only in-frame clonotypes and omits some of them. The sample lists over 35,000 clones, over 65% occurring once. The sample here was CD4+ T cells from PBMCs cultured without peptide, taken after COVID-19 vaccination. These receptors came from a human donor who had a prior SARS-CoV-2 infection.

V usage is TRBV9 and J usage is TRBJ2-7; 9 bases line up with TRBD1. CDR3 length: 17 residues. Germline V gene lookup returns CDR1 SGDLS and CDR2 YYNGEE. The V segment lost 0 bases and the J segment 2 bases; nucleotides outside the gene matches: 9. The CDR3 bases are TGTGCCAGCAGCGTAGGGGTCCGGGGGACAGGGACCTACGAGCAGTACTTC. Its protein is CASSVGVRGTGTYEQYF.

The chain recombines TRBV5-1 with TRBJ2-5; D is perhaps TRBD1 or TRBD2 (5 bases each). Trimming removed 3 bases from V and 2 bases from J, with 11 bases in between. Germline values: CDR1 SGHRS, CDR2 YFSETQ. The CDR3 is made up of 14 amino acids. CDR3 DNA sequence: TGCGCCAGCAGCTCCCGGGACCCTCAAGAGACCCAGTACTTC. As protein: CASSSRDPQETQYF.

The V and J genes are TRBV5-4 and TRBJ2-5; 9 positions match TRBD2. CDR1 and CDR2 from the germline V gene are SGHNT and YYREEE (reference sequence). CDR3 length equals 15 residues. Trimming cost V 4 bases and J 1 base; bases outside gene matches: 5. CDR3 region: CASSTPTSGQETQYF. The CDR3 nucleotides are TGTGCCAGCAGCACACCGACTAGCGGCCAAGAGACCCAGTACTTC.

This rearrangement joins TRBV4-2 to TRBJ1-1; 8 bases match TRBD1. CDR3 length: 17 amino acids. Germline V gene sequence: CDR1 LGHNA, CDR2 YNFKEQ. V dropped 4 bases and J dropped 1; count of bases not matched to a gene: 11. CDR3 protein: CASSPRVTGGGNTEAFF. CDR3 coding DNA: TGTGCCAGCAGCCCCCGGGTCACAGGGGGAGGGAACACTGAAGCTTTCTTT.

V gene TRBV11-1 combines with J gene TRBJ2-5, with D hard to call. CDR3 size: 13 residues. Germline CDR1 is SGHAT and CDR2 is FQDESV (reference sequence). V was clipped by 3 bases and J by 5 bases, with 10 bases between them. Here the CDR3 DNA reads TGTGCCAGCAGCTTTTCTCCAGAGGAGACCCAGTACTTC. Residues: CASSFSPEETQYF. The whole variable domain, filled in from reference TRBV11-1 and TRBJ2-5, reads EAEVAQSPRYKITEKSQAVAFWCDPISGHATLYWYRQILGQGPELLVQFQDESVVDDSQLPKDRFSAERLKGVDSTLKIQPAELGDSAMYLCASSFSPEETQYFGPGTRLLVL.

This chain joins TRBV6-6 and TRBJ2-3, with D unresolved. Trimming stripped 5 bases from V and 7 bases from J, with 19 bases between. This CDR3 spans 15 amino acids. Germline V gene lookup returns CDR1 MNHNY and CDR2 SVGAGI (reference sequence). Here the CDR3 reads CASSGLSQGTHTQYF. CDR3 sequence (DNA): TGTGCCAGCAGTGGGCTTAGCCAAGGTACACATACGCAGTATTTT.

The V call is TRBV5-1, the J call TRBJ2-6; D may correspond to TRBD1 or TRBD2 (5 bases each). The V gene's germline CDR1 is SGHRS and CDR2 YFSETQ. The CDR3 consists of 16 residues. Trimming left V 4 bases short and J 2 bases short, with 13 bases between. Here the CDR3 reads CASSGRDGPGANVLTF. The CDR3 bases are TGCGCCAGCAGCGGCCGGGACGGCCCTGGGGCCAACGTCCTGACTTTC.

The chain combines TRBV2 with TRBJ1-2; TRBD1 matches at 9 bases. CDR1 and CDR2 from the germline V gene are SNHLY and FYNNEI. The CDR3 is 14 residues long. J was trimmed by 3 bases and V by 7 bases; bases with no gene match: 6. CDR3 sequence reads: CASNADRGDYGYTF. DNA of the CDR3: TGTGCCAGCAACGCGGACAGGGGTGACTATGGCTACACCTTC.

The V and J genes are TRBV7-2 and TRBJ2-7, with D hard to call. V was shortened by 4 bases and J by 6 bases, with 16 bases between the two germline ends. This CDR3 spans 14 amino acids. The germline gives CDR1 SGHTA, CDR2 FQGNSA. CDR3 bases: TGTGCCAGCAGCTCCAACCACGGGTTGAGCGAGCAGTACTTC. Encoded protein: CASSSNHGLSEQYF.

V is TRBV5-4 and J is TRBJ2-7; the match to TRBD1 covers 8 bases. Germline V gives CDR1 SGHNT, CDR2 YYREEE (reference sequence). CDR3 length: 13 residues. V lost 4 bases to trimming and J lost 2 bases; unmatched junction nucleotides: 2. The CDR3 coding sequence is TGTGCCAGCAGCGGGGGACAGGCCTACGAGCAGTACTTC. Its protein is CASSGGQAYEQYF.

The rearrangement links TRBV5-1 to TRBJ2-5, with unresolved D. The V and J ends lost 0 bases and 3 bases respectively, with 9 bases between them. CDR3 length: 14 residues. Germline V gene data show CDR1 as SGHRS and CDR2 as YFSETQ. Here the CDR3 DNA reads TGCGCCAGCAGCTTGGTCGGCGGTGAAGAGACCCAGTACTTC. The encoded protein is CASSLVGGEETQYF. The entire variable domain, with the rest obtained from reference TRBV5-1 and TRBJ2-5, is as follows: KAGVTQTPRYLIKTRGQQVTLSCSPISGHRSVSWYQQTPGQGLQFLFEYFSETQRNKGNFPGRFSGRQFSNSRSEMNVSTLELGDSALYLCASSLVGGEETQYFGPGTRLLVL.

The chain uses TRBV11-2 and TRBJ2-1; D not resolved. Trimming pared 5 bases from V and 4 bases from J, leaving 9 bases between. Germline V gene data show CDR1 as SGHAT and CDR2 as FQNNGV. The CDR3 has 13 amino acids. CDR3: CASSPNGYNEQFF. CDR3 bases: TGTGCCAGCAGCCCGAATGGGTACAATGAGCAGTTCTTC.

This clone was recorded a few times. The genes are TRBV12-3 or TRBV12-4 and TRBJ1-3; D gene uncertain. Trimming stripped 5 bases from V and 2 bases from J, with 4 bases between. This CDR3 spans 12 amino acids. The CDR3 DNA follows: TGTGCCAGCAGTCCGGCTGGAAACACCATATATTTT. Amino acids: CASSPAGNTIYF.

V usage is TRBV7-8 and J usage is TRBJ1-1; D not resolved. This CDR3 is 13 amino acids long. V was shortened by 5 bases and J by 1 base, with 8 bases between the two germline ends. In germline, CDR1 is SGHVS, CDR2 FQNEAQ. CDR3 region: CASSGVGNTEAFF. The DNA for the CDR3 is TGTGCCAGCAGCGGGGTAGGGAACACTGAAGCTTTCTTT.

J is TRBJ2-3 and V is TRBV12-5, with no clear D. This CDR3 contains 15 residues. V lost 5 bases and J lost 5, with 17 bases in between. Germline assignment: CDR1 LGHNT and CDR2 FRNRAP. The CDR3 region has the DNA TGTGCTAGTGGTGCCCCCGTTGGGGTGATAGATACGCAGTATTTT. It translates to CASGAPVGVIDTQYF.

This chain connects TRBV5-4 to TRBJ2-5; a weak D match, TRBD1 (6 bases). V dropped 4 bases and J dropped 2 bases, with 21 bases sitting between them. Germline CDR1 and CDR2: SGHNT and YYREEE (reference sequence). The CDR3 sequence is 17 residues long. The CDR3 DNA sequence: TGTGCCAGCAGCACTAAAACCGGGACAAATAAACAAGAGACCCAGTACTTC. Protein product: CASSTKTGTNKQETQYF.

This clone came up once. V usage is TRBV18 and J usage is TRBJ1-2, with 9 bases matching TRBD1. V dropped 5 bases and J dropped 5; count of bases not matched to a gene: 6. The CDR3 covers 14 residues. From germline, CDR1 is KGHSH and CDR2 LQKENI. This CDR3 is CASSSGTGRYGYTF. The CDR3 DNA sequence: TGTGCCAGCTCATCGGGGACAGGGCGATATGGCTACACCTTC.

This clone occurred once. The chain combines TRBV9 with TRBJ1-4; TRBD1 agrees at 7 bases. V gave up 0 bases and J gave up 5 bases; unmatched junction bases: 4. Germline V lookup: CDR1 SGDLS, CDR2 YYNGEE. The CDR3 runs to 15 residues. CDR3 residues: CASSVGDRWNEKLFF. In DNA, the CDR3 is TGTGCCAGCAGCGTAGGGGACAGATGGAATGAAAAACTGTTTTTT.

The J gene is TRBJ2-7, the V gene TRBV7-2; 7 bases match TRBD2. CDR3 size: 17 residues. CDR1 is SGHTA, CDR2 FQGNSA, per germline. V lost 3 bases, J lost 4 bases, and 15 bases stayed unmatched. This chain's CDR3 is CASSFSYPGRGPYEQYF. The CDR3 DNA reads TGTGCCAGCAGCTTCTCTTACCCGGGGAGGGGCCCATACGAGCAGTACTTC.

In this sample, this clone turned up once. V usage is TRBV6-5 and J usage is TRBJ2-4, with 11 nucleotides matching TRBD1. CDR3 size: 14 residues. Germline CDR1 is MNHEY and CDR2 is SVGAGI. V trimming: 7 bases; J trimming: 6 bases; junction bases outside the gene matches: 5. The CDR3 region is CASKGTGGPNIQYF. In DNA, the CDR3 is TGTGCCAGCAAGGGGACAGGGGGTCCAAACATTCAGTACTTC.

CDR3 nucleotide sequence: TGTGCCAGCAGCGCGTCTAGCGTTAGCACAGATACGCAGTATTTT. It codes for CASSASSVSTDTQYF. The V and J genes are TRBV9 and TRBJ2-3, with D tentatively TRBD2 (6 bases). Per germline, CDR1 SGDLS and CDR2 YYNGEE. The V end lost 3 bases, the J end lost 0 bases, and 11 bases lay between the germline ends. The CDR3 is 15 residues long. The full variable domain, in which reference TRBV9 and TRBJ2-3 provide the parts outside the CDR3, is DSGVTQTPKHLITATGQRVTLRCSPRSGDLSVYWYQQSLDQGLQFLIQYYNGEERAKGNILERFSAQQFPDLHSELNLSSLELGDSALYFCASSASSVSTDTQYFGPGTRLTVL.